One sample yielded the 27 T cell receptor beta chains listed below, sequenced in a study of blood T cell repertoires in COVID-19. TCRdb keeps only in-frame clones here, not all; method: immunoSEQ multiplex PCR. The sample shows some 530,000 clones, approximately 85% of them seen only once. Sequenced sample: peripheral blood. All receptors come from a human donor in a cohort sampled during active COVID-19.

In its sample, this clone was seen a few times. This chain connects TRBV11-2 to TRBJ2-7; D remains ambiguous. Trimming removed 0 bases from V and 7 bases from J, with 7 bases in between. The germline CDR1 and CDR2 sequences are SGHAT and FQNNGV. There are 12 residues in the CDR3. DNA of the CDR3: TGTGCCAGCAGCTTAGACGACTCGGAGCAGTACTTC. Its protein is CASSLDDSEQYF. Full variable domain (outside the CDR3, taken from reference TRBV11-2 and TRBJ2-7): EAGVAQSPRYKIIEKRQSVAFWCNPISGHATLYWYQQILGQGPKLLIQFQNNGVVDDSQLPKDRFSAERLKGVDSTLKIQPAKLEDSAVYLCASSLDDSEQYFGPGTRLTVT.

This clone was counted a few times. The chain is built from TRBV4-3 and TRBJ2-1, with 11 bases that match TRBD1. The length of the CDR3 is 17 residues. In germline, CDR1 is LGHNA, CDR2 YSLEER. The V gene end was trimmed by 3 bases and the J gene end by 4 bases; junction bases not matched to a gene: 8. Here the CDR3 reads CASSQARDRGFYNEQFF. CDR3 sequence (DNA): TGCGCCAGCAGCCAGGCCCGGGACAGGGGGTTTTACAATGAGCAGTTCTTC.

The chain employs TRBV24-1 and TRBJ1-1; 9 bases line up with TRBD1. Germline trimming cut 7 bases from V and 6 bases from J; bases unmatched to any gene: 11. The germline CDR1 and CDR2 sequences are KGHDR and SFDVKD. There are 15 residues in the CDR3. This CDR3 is CATSSGTGQRAEAFF. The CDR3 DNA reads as TGTGCCACCAGCTCCGGGACAGGGCAAAGGGCTGAAGCTTTCTTT.

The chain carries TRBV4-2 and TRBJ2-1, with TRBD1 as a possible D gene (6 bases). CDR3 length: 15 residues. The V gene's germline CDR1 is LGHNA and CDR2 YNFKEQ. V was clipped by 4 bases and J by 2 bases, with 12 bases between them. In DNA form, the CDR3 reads TGTGCCAGCAGCCTTTCCAGGGGCCCCTACAATGAGCAGTTCTTC. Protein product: CASSLSRGPYNEQFF.

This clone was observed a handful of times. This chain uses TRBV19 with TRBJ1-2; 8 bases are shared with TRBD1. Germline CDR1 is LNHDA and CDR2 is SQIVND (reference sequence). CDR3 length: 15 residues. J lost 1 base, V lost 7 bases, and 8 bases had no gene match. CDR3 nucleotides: TGTGCCAGTACCCTAGGGACAGGAGGTAACTATGGCTACACCTTC. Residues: CASTLGTGGNYGYTF.

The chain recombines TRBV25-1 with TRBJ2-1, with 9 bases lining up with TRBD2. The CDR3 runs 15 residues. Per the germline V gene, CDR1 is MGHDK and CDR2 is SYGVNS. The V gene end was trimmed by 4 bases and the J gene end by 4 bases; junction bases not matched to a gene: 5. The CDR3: CASSASLAGYNEQFF. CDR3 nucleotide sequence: TGTGCCAGCAGTGCCAGCCTAGCGGGGTACAATGAGCAGTTCTTC.

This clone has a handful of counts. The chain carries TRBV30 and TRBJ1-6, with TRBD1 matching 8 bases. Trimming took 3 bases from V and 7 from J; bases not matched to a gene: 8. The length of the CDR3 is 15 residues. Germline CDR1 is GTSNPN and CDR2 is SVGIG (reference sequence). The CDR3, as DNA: TGTGCCTGGAGATTCCAGGGGGCTGACAATTCACCCCTCCACTTT. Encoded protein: CAWRFQGADNSPLHF.

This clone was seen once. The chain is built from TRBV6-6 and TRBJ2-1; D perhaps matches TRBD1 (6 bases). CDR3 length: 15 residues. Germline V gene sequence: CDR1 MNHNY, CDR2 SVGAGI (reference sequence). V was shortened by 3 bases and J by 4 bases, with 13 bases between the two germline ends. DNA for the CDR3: TGTGCCAGCAGTTATAGCTCAGGGGTATACAATGAGCAGTTCTTC. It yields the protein CASSYSSGVYNEQFF.

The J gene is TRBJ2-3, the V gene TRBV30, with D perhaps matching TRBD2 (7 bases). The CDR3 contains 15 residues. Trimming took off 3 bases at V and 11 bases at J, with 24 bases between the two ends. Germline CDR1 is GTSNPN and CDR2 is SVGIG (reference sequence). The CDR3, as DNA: TGTGCCTGGAGACGGGAGCCCGGGGGGCGGTGGGAGCAGTATTTT. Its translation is CAWRREPGGRWEQYF.

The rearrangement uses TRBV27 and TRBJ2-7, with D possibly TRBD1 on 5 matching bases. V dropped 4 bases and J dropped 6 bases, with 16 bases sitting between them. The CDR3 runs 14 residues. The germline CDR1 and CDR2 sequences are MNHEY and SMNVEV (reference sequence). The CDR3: CASSYSDTLAEQYF. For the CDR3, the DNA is TGTGCCAGCAGTTATTCGGACACGTTGGCCGAGCAGTACTTC.

In nucleotides, the CDR3 is TGTGCCAGCAGCGTCTGGCGGGATAGTGAGCAGTTCTTC. Its translation is CASSVWRDSEQFF. V usage is TRBV7-3 and J usage is TRBJ2-1, with D possibly matching TRBD2 (6 bases). Trimming pared 5 bases from V and 9 bases from J, leaving 14 bases between. CDR3 length: 13 residues. The germline gives CDR1 SGHTA, CDR2 FQGTGA. Combining the CDR3 with reference TRBV7-3 and TRBJ2-1 gives the whole variable domain GAGVSQTPSNKVTEKGKYVELRCDPISGHTALYWYRQSLGQGPEFLIYFQGTGAADDSGLPNDRFFAVRPEGSVSTLKIQRTERGDSAVYLCASSVWRDSEQFFGPGTRLTVL.

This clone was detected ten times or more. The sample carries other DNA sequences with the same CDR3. In nucleotides, the CDR3 is TGTGCCAGCAGCTTAGCGGGAACCGGGGAGCTGTTTTTT. It is translated as CASSLAGTGELFF. V is TRBV11-3 and J is TRBJ2-2; possibly TRBD2 for D (5 bases). Germline lookup yields CDR1 SGHNT and CDR2 YENEEA. With 1 base removed from V and 5 bases from J, the gap between germline ends came to 5 bases. CDR3 length equals 13 residues.

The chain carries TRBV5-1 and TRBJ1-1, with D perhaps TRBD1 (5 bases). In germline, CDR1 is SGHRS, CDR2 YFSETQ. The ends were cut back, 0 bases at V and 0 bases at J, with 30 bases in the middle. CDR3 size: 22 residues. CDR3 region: CASSLALWTPIQKGVMNTEAFF. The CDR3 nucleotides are TGCGCCAGCAGCTTGGCCCTGTGGACACCGATCCAAAAAGGGGTCATGAACACTGAAGCTTTCTTT. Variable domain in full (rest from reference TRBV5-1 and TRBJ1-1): KAGVTQTPRYLIKTRGQQVTLSCSPISGHRSVSWYQQTPGQGLQFLFEYFSETQRNKGNFPGRFSGRQFSNSRSEMNVSTLELGDSALYLCASSLALWTPIQKGVMNTEAFFGQGTRLTVV.

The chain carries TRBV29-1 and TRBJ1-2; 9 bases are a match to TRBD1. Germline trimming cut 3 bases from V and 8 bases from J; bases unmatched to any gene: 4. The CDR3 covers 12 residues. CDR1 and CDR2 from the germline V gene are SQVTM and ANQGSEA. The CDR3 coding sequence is TGCAGCGTTGAGACAGGGGGACGGGGCTACACCTTC. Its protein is CSVETGGRGYTF. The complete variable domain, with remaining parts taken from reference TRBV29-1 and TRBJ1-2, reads SAVISQKPSRDICQRGTSLTIQCQVDSQVTMMFWYRQQPGQSLTLIATANQGSEATYESGFVIDKFPISRPNLTFSTLTVSNMSPEDSSIYLCSVETGGRGYTFGSGTRLTVV.

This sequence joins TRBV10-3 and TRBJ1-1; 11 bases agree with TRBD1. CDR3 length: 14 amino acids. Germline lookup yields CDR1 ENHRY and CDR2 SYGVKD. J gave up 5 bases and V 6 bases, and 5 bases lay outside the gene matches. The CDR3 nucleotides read TGTGCCATCAGCGGACAGGGGGCGGGGACTGAAGCTTTCTTT. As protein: CAISGQGAGTEAFF.

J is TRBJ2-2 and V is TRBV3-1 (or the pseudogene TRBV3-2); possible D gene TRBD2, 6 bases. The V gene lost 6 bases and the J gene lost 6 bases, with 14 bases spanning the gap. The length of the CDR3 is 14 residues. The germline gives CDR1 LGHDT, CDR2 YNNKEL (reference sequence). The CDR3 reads CASRQEGKSGELFF. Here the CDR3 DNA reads TGTGCCAGCAGGCAGGAGGGAAAATCCGGGGAGCTGTTTTTT.

The CDR3 spells CASSVSLAGDLEQFF. As DNA, the CDR3 is TGTGCCAGCAGCGTAAGTCTAGCGGGAGATTTGGAGCAGTTCTTC. The J gene is TRBJ2-1, the V gene TRBV9; TRBD2 matches at 10 bases. Germline CDR1 SGDLS, CDR2 YYNGEE. J lost 10 bases, V lost 1 base, and 8 bases had no gene match. The CDR3 has 15 residues.

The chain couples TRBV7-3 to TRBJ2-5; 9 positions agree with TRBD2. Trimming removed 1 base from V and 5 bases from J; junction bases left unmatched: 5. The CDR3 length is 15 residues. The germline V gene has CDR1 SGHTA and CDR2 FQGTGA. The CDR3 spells CASSLIAGEWETQYF. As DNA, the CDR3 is TGTGCCAGCAGCTTAATAGCGGGAGAGTGGGAGACCCAGTACTTC.

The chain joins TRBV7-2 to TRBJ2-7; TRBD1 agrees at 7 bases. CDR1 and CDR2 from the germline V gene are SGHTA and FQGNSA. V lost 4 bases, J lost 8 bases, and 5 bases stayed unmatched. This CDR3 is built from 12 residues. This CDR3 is CASSSDRAQQYF. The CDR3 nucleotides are TGTGCCAGCAGCTCAGACAGGGCCCAGCAGTACTTC.

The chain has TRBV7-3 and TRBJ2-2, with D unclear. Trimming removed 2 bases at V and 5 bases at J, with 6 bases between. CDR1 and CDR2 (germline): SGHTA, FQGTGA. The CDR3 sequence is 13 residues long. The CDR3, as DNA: TGTGCCAGCAGCTTACTGTTTACCGGGGAGCTGTTTTTT. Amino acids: CASSLLFTGELFF. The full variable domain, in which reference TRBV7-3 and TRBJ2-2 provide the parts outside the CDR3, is GAGVSQTPSNKVTEKGKYVELRCDPISGHTALYWYRQSLGQGPEFLIYFQGTGAADDSGLPNDRFFAVRPEGSVSTLKIQRTERGDSAVYLCASSLLFTGELFFGEGSRLTVL.

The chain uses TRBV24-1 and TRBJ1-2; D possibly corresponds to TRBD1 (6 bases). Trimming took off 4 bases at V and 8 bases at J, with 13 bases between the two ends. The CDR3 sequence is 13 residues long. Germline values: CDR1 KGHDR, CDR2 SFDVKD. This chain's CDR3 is CATSDRTGTGYTF. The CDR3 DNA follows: TGTGCCACCAGTGACCGTACAGGGACAGGCTACACCTTC.

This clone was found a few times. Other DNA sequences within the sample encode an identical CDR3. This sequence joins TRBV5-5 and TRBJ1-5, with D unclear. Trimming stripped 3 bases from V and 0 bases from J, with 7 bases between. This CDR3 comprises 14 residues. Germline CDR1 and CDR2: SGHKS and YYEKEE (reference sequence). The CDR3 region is CASSSTGSNQPQHF. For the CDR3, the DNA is TGTGCCAGCAGCTCGACGGGTAGCAATCAGCCCCAGCATTTT. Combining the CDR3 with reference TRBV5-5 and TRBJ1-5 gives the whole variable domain DAGVTQSPTHLIKTRGQQVTLRCSPISGHKSVSWYQQVLGQGPQFIFQYYEKEERGRGNFPDRFSARQFPNYSSELNVNALLLGDSALYLCASSSTGSNQPQHFGDGTRLSIL.

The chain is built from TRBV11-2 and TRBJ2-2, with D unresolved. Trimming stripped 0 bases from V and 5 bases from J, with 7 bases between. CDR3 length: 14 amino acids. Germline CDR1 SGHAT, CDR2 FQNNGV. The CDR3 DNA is TGTGCCAGCAGCTTAGATCGTTTGACCGGGGAGCTGTTTTTT. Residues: CASSLDRLTGELFF. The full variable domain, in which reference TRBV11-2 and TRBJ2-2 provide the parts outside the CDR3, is EAGVAQSPRYKIIEKRQSVAFWCNPISGHATLYWYQQILGQGPKLLIQFQNNGVVDDSQLPKDRFSAERLKGVDSTLKIQPAKLEDSAVYLCASSLDRLTGELFFGEGSRLTVL.

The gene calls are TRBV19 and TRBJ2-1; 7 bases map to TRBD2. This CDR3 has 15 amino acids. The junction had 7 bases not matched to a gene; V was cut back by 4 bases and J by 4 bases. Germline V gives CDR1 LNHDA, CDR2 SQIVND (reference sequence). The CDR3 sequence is CASSREGGPYNEQFF. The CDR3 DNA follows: TGTGCCAGTAGTAGGGAGGGAGGGCCGTACAATGAGCAGTTCTTC.

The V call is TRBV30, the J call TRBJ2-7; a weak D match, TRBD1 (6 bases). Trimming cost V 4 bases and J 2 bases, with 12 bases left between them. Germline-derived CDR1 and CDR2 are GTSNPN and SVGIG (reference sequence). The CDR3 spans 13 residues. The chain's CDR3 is CAWKNRVAYEQYF. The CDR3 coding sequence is TGTGCCTGGAAAAACAGGGTGGCCTACGAGCAGTACTTC.

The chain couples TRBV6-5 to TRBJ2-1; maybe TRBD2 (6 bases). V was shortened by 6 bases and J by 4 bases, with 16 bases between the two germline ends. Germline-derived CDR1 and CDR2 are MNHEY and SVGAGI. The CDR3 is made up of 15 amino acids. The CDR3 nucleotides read TGTGCCAGCAGGAGTAGGGGTGCGGGGTACAATGAGCAGTTCTTC. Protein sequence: CASRSRGAGYNEQFF.

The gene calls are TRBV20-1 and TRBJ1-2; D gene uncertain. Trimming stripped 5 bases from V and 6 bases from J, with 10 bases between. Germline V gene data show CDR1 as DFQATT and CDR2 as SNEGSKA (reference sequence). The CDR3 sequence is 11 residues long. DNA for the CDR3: TGCAGTGCTGCACGAGGAAATGGCTACACCTTC. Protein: CSAARGNGYTF.